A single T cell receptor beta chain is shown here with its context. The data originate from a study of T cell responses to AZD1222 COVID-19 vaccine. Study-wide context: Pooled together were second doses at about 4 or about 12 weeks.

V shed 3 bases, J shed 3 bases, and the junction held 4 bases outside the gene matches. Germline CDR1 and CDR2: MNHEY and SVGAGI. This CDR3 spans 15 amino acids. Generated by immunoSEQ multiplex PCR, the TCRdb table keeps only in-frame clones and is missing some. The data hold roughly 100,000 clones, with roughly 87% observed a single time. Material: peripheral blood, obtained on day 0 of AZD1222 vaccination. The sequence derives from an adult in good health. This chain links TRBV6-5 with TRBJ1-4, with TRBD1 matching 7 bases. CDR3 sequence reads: CASSYLGTANEKLFF. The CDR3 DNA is TGTGCCAGCAGTTATTTGGGGACAGCTAATGAAAAACTGTTTTTT.